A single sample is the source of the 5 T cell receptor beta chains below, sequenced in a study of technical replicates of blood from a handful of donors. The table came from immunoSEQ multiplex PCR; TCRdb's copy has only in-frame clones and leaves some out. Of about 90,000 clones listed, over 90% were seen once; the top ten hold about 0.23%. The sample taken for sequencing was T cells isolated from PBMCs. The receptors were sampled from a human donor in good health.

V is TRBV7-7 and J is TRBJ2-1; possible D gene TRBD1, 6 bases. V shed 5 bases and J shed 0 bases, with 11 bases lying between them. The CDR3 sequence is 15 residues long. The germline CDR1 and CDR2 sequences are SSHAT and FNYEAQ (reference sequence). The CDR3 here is CASSQGFSSYNEQFF. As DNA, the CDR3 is TGTGCCAGCAGCCAGGGGTTCAGCTCCTACAATGAGCAGTTCTTC.

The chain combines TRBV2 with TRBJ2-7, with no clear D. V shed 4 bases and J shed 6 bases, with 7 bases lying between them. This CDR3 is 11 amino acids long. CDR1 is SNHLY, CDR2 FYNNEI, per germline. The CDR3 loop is CASSVSREQYF. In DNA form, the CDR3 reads TGTGCCAGCAGTGTATCGCGCGAGCAGTACTTC.

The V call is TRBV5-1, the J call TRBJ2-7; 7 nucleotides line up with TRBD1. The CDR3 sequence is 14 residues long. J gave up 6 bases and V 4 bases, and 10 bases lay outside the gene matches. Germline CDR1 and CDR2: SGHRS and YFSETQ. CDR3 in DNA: TGCGCCAGCAGCCTTCGACAGGGTACCGGCGAGCAGTACTTC. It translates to CASSLRQGTGEQYF. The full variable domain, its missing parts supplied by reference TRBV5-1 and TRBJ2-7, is KAGVTQTPRYLIKTRGQQVTLSCSPISGHRSVSWYQQTPGQGLQFLFEYFSETQRNKGNFPGRFSGRQFSNSRSEMNVSTLELGDSALYLCASSLRQGTGEQYFGPGTRLTVT.

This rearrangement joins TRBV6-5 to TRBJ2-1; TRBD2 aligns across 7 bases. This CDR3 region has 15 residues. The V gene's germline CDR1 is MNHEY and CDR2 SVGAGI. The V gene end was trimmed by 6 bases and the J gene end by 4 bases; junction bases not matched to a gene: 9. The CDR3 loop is CASSGIAGQYNEQFF. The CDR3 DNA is TGTGCCAGCAGCGGGATAGCGGGCCAATACAATGAGCAGTTCTTC.

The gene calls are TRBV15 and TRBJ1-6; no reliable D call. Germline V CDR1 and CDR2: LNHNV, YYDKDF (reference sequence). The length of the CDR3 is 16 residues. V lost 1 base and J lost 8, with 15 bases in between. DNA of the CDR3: TGTGCCACCAGCAGAGGGCGGGTCAGTGTGGATTCACCCCTCCACTTT. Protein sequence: CATSRGRVSVDSPLHF.